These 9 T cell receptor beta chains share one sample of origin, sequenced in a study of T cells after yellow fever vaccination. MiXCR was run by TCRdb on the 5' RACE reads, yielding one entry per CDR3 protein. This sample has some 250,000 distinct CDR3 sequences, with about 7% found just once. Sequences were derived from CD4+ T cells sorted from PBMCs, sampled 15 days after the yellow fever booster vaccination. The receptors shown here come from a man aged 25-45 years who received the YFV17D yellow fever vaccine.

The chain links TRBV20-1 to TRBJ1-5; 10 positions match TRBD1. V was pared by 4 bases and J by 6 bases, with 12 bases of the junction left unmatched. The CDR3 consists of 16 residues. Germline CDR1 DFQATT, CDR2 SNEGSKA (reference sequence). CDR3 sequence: CSATSRDRGGSQPQHF. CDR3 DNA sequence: TGCAGTGCTACCTCTAGGGACAGGGGAGGAAGTCAGCCCCAGCATTTT.

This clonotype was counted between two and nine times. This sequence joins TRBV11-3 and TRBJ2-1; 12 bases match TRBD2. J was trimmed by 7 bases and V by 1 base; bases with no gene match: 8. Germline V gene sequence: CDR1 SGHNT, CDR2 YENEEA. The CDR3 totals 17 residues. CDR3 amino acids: CASSLGVLAGGKNEQFF. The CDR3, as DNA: TGTGCCAGCAGCTTAGGAGTACTAGCGGGAGGTAAAAATGAGCAGTTCTTC.

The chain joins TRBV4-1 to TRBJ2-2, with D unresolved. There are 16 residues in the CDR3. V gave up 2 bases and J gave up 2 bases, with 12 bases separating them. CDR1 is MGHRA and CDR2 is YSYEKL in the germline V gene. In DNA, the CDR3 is TGCGCCAGCAGCCAATCCCGGGCCCTAAACACCGGGGAGCTGTTTTTT. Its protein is CASSQSRALNTGELFF.

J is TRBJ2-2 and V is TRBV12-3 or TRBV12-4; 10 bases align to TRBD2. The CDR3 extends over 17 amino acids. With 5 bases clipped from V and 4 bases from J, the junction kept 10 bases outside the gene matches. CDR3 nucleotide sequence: TGTGCCAGCAGTCAAGCGGGAGGGCCCCGTCCCACCGGGGAGCTGTTTTTT. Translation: CASSQAGGPRPTGELFF.

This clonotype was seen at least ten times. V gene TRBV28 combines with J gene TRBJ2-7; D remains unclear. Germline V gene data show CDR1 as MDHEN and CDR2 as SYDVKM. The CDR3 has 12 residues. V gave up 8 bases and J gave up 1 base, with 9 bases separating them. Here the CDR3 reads CASLSYSYEQYF. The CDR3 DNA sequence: TGTGCCAGCCTGTCTTATTCCTACGAGCAGTACTTC.

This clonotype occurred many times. The CDR3 is CSAEQGAGYGYTF. CDR3 DNA: TGCAGCGCCGAACAGGGGGCTGGCTATGGCTACACCTTC. This rearrangement joins TRBV29-1 to TRBJ1-2; 9 nucleotides agree with TRBD1. The CDR3 sequence is 13 residues long. Trimming removed 7 bases from V and 4 bases from J; junction bases left unmatched: 7. Germline V gene data show CDR1 as SQVTM and CDR2 as ANQGSEA.

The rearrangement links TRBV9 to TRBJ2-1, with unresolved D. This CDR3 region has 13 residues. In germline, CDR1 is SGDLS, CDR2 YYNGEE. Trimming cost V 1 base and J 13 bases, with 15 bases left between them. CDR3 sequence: CASSVQVGEPQFF. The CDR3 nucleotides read TGTGCCAGCAGCGTACAAGTGGGTGAGCCCCAGTTCTTC.

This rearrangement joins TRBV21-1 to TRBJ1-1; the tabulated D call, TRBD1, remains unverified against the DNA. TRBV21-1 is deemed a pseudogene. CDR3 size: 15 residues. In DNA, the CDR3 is TGTGCCAGCAGCAAACGTAGGACAGGGCGCCCCGACGCTTTCTTT. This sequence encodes CASSKRRTGRPDAFF.

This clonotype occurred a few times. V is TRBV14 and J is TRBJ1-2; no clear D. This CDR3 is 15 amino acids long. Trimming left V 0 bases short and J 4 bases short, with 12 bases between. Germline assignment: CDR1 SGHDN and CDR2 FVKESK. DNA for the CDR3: TGTGCCAGCAGCCAAGATCTTATAGGCCGCTATGGCTACACCTTC. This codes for CASSQDLIGRYGYTF.